This T cell receptor (beta chain) derives from a study of cytomegalovirus exposure and HLA in healthy donors. Study results and caveats: Cytomegalovirus status was reportedly diagnosed by the classifier with high sensitivity and specificity.

J lost 8 bases, V lost 4 bases, and 7 bases had no gene match. Germline V CDR1 and CDR2: MNHNS, SASEGT. CDR3 length: 13 residues. PCR amplification relied on 60 Vbeta primers (plus 13 Jbeta primers). Libraries were prepared by immunoSEQ multiplex PCR; TCRdb keeps only in-frame clonotypes and omits some of them. The sample has roughly 160,000 clones, 75% to 90% seen once; the top ten hold under 3%. A single count supports this clone. Its antigen is undetermined. The origin of this receptor is a male donor in good health and CMV-seronegative. This chain joins TRBV6-1 and TRBJ1-2; 7 bases match TRBD1. Sequenced material: PBMCs. The CDR3 sequence is CASSGRQGEGYTF. The CDR3, as DNA: TGTGCCAGCAGTGGTCGACAGGGTGAAGGCTACACCTTC.